This TCR beta chain was observed in a study of blood T cell repertoires in COVID-19. As for the study in general: In each case, the material was cDNA or gDNA derived from T cells, B-cell-depleted T cells, or PBMCs.

Original methodology: The assay estimated nucleated cells by amplifying reference gene primers. Assay: immunoSEQ multiplex PCR; the TCRdb copy retains only in-frame clones and omits some. V and J calls plus clone size are reproduced from that table; the DNA served to infer D and trimming. The sample records a few hundred thousand clones, around 81% being singletons. Germline values: CDR1 SNHLY, CDR2 FYNNEI. The CDR3 consists of 16 residues. V lost 5 bases and J 1 base, leaving 16 bases between the germline ends. The TCR comes from a woman in her forties or fifties with active or convalescent COVID-19. The gene calls are TRBV2 and TRBJ2-3; D is perhaps TRBD2 (6 bases). Material for sequencing was peripheral blood. In DNA, the CDR3 is TGTGCCAGCAGTACGTCCGGAGGGGTGGGCACAGATACGCAGTATTTT. It translates to CASSTSGGVGTDTQYF.